One sample yielded the 31 T cell receptor beta chains listed below, sequenced in a study of shared clonotypes between healthy human individuals. Measured with immunoSEQ multiplex PCR; TCRdb has only the in-frame clones, and not every one. The sample lists millions of clones; approximately 94% were seen once. Sequencing was carried out using naive CD4+ T cells sorted from blood. Subset denoted: CD45RA+ positively selected. The source is a man aged 18 to 29 in good health.

The gene calls are TRBV6-5 and TRBJ2-6; D might be TRBD1 or TRBD2, each matching 6 bases. The germline gives CDR1 MNHEY, CDR2 SVGAGI. The CDR3 loop spans 15 amino acids. Trimming cost V 4 bases and J 2 bases, with 9 bases left between them. CDR3 in amino acids: CASSSGATGANVLTF. The CDR3, as DNA: TGTGCCAGCAGTTCGGGGGCGACTGGGGCCAACGTCCTGACTTTC.

The chain recombines TRBV5-4 with TRBJ1-2, with D maybe TRBD1 (6 bases). V was clipped by 2 bases and J by 8 bases, with 16 bases between them. Germline-derived CDR1 and CDR2 are SGHNT and YYREEE (reference sequence). The CDR3 covers 14 residues. The CDR3 protein is CASSLRGSAGGYTF. CDR3 coding DNA: TGTGCCAGCAGCTTAAGGGGGTCTGCGGGAGGCTACACCTTC.

DNA for the CDR3: TGTGCCAGCAGTTACTCTTGGGACTCTGGGGCCAACGTCCTGACTTTC. Its translation is CASSYSWDSGANVLTF. The chain carries TRBV6-5 and TRBJ2-6; D call uncertain. CDR3 length equals 16 residues. Trimming cost V 0 bases and J 0 bases, with 6 bases left between them. Germline V CDR1 and CDR2: MNHEY, SVGAGI.

The rearrangement joins TRBV25-1 to TRBJ1-4; D is unresolved. The CDR3 totals 11 residues. V lost 4 bases to trimming and J lost 8 bases, with 5 bases between them. From germline, CDR1 is MGHDK and CDR2 SYGVNS. The CDR3 DNA reads as TGTGCCAGCAGTGGGCGGGAAAAACTGTTTTTT. Translating gives CASSGREKLFF.

The genes are TRBV6-6 and TRBJ2-5, with D unclear. The CDR3 is 14 residues long. V lost 6 bases and J 2 bases, leaving 13 bases between the germline ends. The germline V gene encodes CDR1 MNHNY and CDR2 SVGAGI (reference sequence). CDR3 DNA sequence: TGTGCCAGCAGCACCGCTTGGGCACAAGAGACCCAGTACTTC. This translates into CASSTAWAQETQYF.

This chain uses TRBV25-1 with TRBJ2-7; 11 bases agree with TRBD2. The germline V gene has CDR1 MGHDK and CDR2 SYGVNS. This CDR3 region has 15 residues. V lost 1 base, J lost 4 bases, and 3 bases stayed unmatched. CDR3 in DNA: TGTGCCAGCAGTGAATCGGCTAGCGGGAGGTACGAGCAGTACTTC. Its translation is CASSESASGRYEQYF.

The chain employs TRBV6-6 and TRBJ1-1; D might be TRBD1 (6 bases). The V end lost 7 bases, the J end lost 2 bases, and 11 bases lay between the germline ends. Germline-derived CDR1 and CDR2 are MNHNY and SVGAGI (reference sequence). The CDR3 runs to 13 residues. The CDR3 DNA follows: TGTGCCAGCACCAAACAGGGAAACACTGAAGCTTTCTTT. Protein product: CASTKQGNTEAFF.

This rearrangement joins TRBV6-6 to TRBJ1-3; TRBD1 matches 8 bases. From germline, CDR1 is MNHNY and CDR2 SVGAGI (reference sequence). This CDR3 has 11 residues. V gave up 6 bases and J gave up 13 bases; unmatched junction bases: 5. The DNA for the CDR3 is TGTGCCAGCAGCTTGACAGGGGAGATATATTTT. Translated: CASSLTGEIYF.

V usage is TRBV7-8 and J usage is TRBJ2-5, with 7 bases lining up with TRBD2. The J segment lost 2 bases and the V segment lost 2 bases, leaving 2 bases of the junction unmatched. The CDR3 runs 14 residues. CDR1 and CDR2 (germline): SGHVS, FQNEAQ. The CDR3 region has the DNA TGTGCCAGCAGCTTACTAGCGGAGCAAGAGACCCAGTACTTC. Translating gives CASSLLAEQETQYF. Full variable domain (remainder filled in from reference TRBV7-8 and TRBJ2-5): GAGVSQSPRYKVAKRGQDVALRCDPISGHVSLFWYQQALGQGPEFLTYFQNEAQLDKSGLPSDRFFAERPEGSVSTLKIQRTQQEDSAVYLCASSLLAEQETQYFGPGTRLLVL.

This chain uses TRBV27 with TRBJ2-3; the match to TRBD2 covers 13 bases. V dropped 2 bases and J dropped 5; count of bases not matched to a gene: 1. Germline-derived CDR1 and CDR2 are MNHEY and SMNVEV (reference sequence). The CDR3 runs 15 residues. In nucleotides, the CDR3 is TGTGCCAGCAGTTTAGGACTAGCGGGAGTAGATACGCAGTATTTT. Encoded protein: CASSLGLAGVDTQYF.

The chain employs TRBV2 and TRBJ2-7; D remains ambiguous. Germline CDR1 SNHLY, CDR2 FYNNEI. Trimming removed 6 bases from V and 3 bases from J, with 6 bases in between. The CDR3 totals 11 residues. The chain's CDR3 is CASRNNYEQYF. As DNA, the CDR3 is TGTGCCAGCAGGAATAACTACGAGCAGTACTTC.

This clone was picked up a small number of times. The same CDR3 also results from other DNA sequences found in this sample. This chain connects TRBV14 to TRBJ2-2; D is unclear. The CDR3 consists of 13 residues. The germline V gene has CDR1 SGHDN and CDR2 FVKESK. The germline V and J ends were trimmed by 6 bases and 1 base, with 6 bases remaining between them. The CDR3 DNA sequence: TGTGCCAGCAGACAGCAGAACACCGGGGAGCTGTTTTTT. This codes for CASRQQNTGELFF.

The gene calls are TRBV18 and TRBJ2-1, with 7 bases fitting TRBD1. This CDR3 has 17 residues. The V and J ends lost 3 bases and 0 bases, in that order; junction bases with no gene match: 8. The V gene's germline CDR1 is KGHSH and CDR2 LQKENI. The chain's CDR3 is CASSPRTGLSSYNEQFF. In DNA, the CDR3 is TGTGCCAGCTCACCTAGGACAGGTTTGAGCTCCTACAATGAGCAGTTCTTC.

This chain uses TRBV7-3 with TRBJ1-6; 9 bases match TRBD1. This CDR3 contains 14 residues. The germline V gene encodes CDR1 SGHTA and CDR2 FQGTGA. The trim removed 4 bases at V and 8 bases at J, leaving 3 bases unmatched. For the CDR3, the DNA is TGTGCCAGCAGCTCCGGGACAGGGTATTCACCCCTCCACTTT. Amino acids: CASSSGTGYSPLHF.

Concerning this clone: One end of the junction varies from germline; a read error may be responsible. This chain joins TRBV30 and TRBJ1-1; weak D call: TRBD1 (5 bases). Germline V lookup: CDR1 GTSNPN, CDR2 SVGIG (reference sequence). The CDR3 loop spans 14 amino acids. The CDR3 DNA reads TGTGCCTGGAGTCCTTACAACAGGAACAGTGAAGCTTTCTTT. Protein product: CAWSPYNRNSEAFF.

The DNA for the CDR3 is TGTGCCAGCAGGGAGCCCAGGGGCTCTGGAAACACCATATATTTT. This codes for CASREPRGSGNTIYF. This chain links TRBV6-5 with TRBJ1-3, with D tentatively TRBD1 (6 bases). Germline CDR1 and CDR2: MNHEY and SVGAGI. The ends were cut back, 6 bases at V and 0 bases at J, with 12 bases in the middle. This CDR3 spans 15 amino acids.

This chain links TRBV5-1 with TRBJ2-6, with D unclear. The length of the CDR3 is 14 residues. The germline V gene has CDR1 SGHRS and CDR2 YFSETQ. Trimming left V 5 bases short and J 2 bases short, with 8 bases between. The CDR3 spells CASRPEAGANVLTF. DNA for the CDR3: TGCGCCAGCAGACCCGAGGCTGGGGCCAACGTCCTGACTTTC.

The chain recombines TRBV6-5 with TRBJ2-2, with 9 bases lining up with TRBD1. The CDR3 is made up of 15 amino acids. Germline CDR1 and CDR2: MNHEY and SVGAGI. J gave up 4 bases and V 6 bases, and 6 bases lay outside the gene matches. CDR3 region: CASRSGTGRTGELFF. The CDR3 DNA reads as TGTGCCAGCAGGTCTGGGACAGGGCGCACCGGGGAGCTGTTTTTT.

The chain combines TRBV6-5 with TRBJ2-7; D is perhaps TRBD2 (6 bases). Germline V CDR1 and CDR2: MNHEY, SVGAGI. Trimming pared 10 bases from V and 2 bases from J, leaving 15 bases between. The CDR3 runs 13 residues. The CDR3 region is CATGGGGTYEQYF. As DNA, the CDR3 is TGTGCCACCGGTGGAGGCGGGACCTACGAGCAGTACTTC.

The chain combines TRBV5-1 with TRBJ1-6; TRBD1 aligns across 7 bases. This CDR3 is 16 amino acids long. V lost 3 bases, J lost 6 bases, and 9 bases stayed unmatched. CDR1 SGHRS and CDR2 YFSETQ come from the germline V gene. For the CDR3, the DNA is TGCGCCAGCAGCTCGGCCGGGGGACAGCCTAATTCACCCCTCCACTTT. Encoded protein: CASSSAGGQPNSPLHF.

The V gene is TRBV9, the J gene TRBJ1-3, with D perhaps matching TRBD1 (5 bases). The CDR3 is 17 residues long. The V end was cut by 3 bases, the J end by 0 bases, with 16 bases between. Germline loops: CDR1 SGDLS, CDR2 YYNGEE. The DNA of the CDR3 is TGTGCCAGCAGCGGACCCGGGACTCATAGCTCTGGAAACACCATATATTTT. Encoded protein: CASSGPGTHSSGNTIYF. Filled out from reference TRBV9 and TRBJ1-3, the complete variable domain reads DSGVTQTPKHLITATGQRVTLRCSPRSGDLSVYWYQQSLDQGLQFLIQYYNGEERAKGNILERFSAQQFPDLHSELNLSSLELGDSALYFCASSGPGTHSSGNTIYFGEGSWLTVV.

The chain carries TRBV6-1 and TRBJ1-5, with TRBD1 matching 8 bases. The J segment lost 4 bases and the V segment lost 5 bases, leaving 4 bases of the junction unmatched. This CDR3 region has 14 residues. Germline lookup yields CDR1 MNHNS and CDR2 SASEGT. CDR3 loop: CASSTTGANQPQHF. The CDR3 bases are TGTGCCAGCAGTACGACAGGGGCAAATCAGCCCCAGCATTTT.

The V and J genes are TRBV30 and TRBJ2-7, with D hard to call. V lost 2 bases to trimming and J lost 3 bases, with 11 bases between them. Germline-derived CDR1 and CDR2 are GTSNPN and SVGIG (reference sequence). CDR3 length equals 13 residues. This chain's CDR3 is CAWSSAVYYEQYF. DNA for the CDR3: TGTGCCTGGAGTTCGGCAGTCTACTACGAGCAGTACTTC.

This clone was detected only once. The V and J genes are TRBV5-1 and TRBJ1-4; 7 bases agree with TRBD1. The germline CDR1 and CDR2 sequences are SGHRS and YFSETQ. CDR3 length equals 17 residues. V shed 4 bases and J 0 bases; nucleotides not matched to a gene: 9. DNA of the CDR3: TGCGCCAGCAGCATCGGGACAGTCGGCGCAACTAATGAAAAACTGTTTTTT. It encodes CASSIGTVGATNEKLFF.

The chain uses TRBV7-2 and TRBJ2-2; 8 bases agree with TRBD1. The germline gives CDR1 SGHTA, CDR2 FQGNSA. There are 17 residues in the CDR3. J was trimmed by 4 bases and V by 5 bases; bases with no gene match: 12. The CDR3 DNA follows: TGTGCCAGCAGCCTGAGGACAGGGAAGATAATCACCGGGGAGCTGTTTTTT. This gives the protein CASSLRTGKIITGELFF.

The CDR3 nucleotides read TGTGCCATTCGACAGGGGGCGGCCTACGAGCAGTACTTC. Translation: CAIRQGAAYEQYF. The chain has TRBV6-6 and TRBJ2-7, with 10 bases aligning to TRBD1. Germline CDR1 and CDR2: MNHNY and SVGAGI (reference sequence). There are 13 residues in the CDR3. V shed 10 bases, J shed 2 bases, and the junction held 5 bases outside the gene matches.

The chain links TRBV10-3 to TRBJ2-7, with TRBD1 identical over 7 bases. Germline CDR1 and CDR2: ENHRY and SYGVKD. This CDR3 is 13 amino acids long. With 9 bases clipped from V and 7 bases from J, the junction kept 12 bases outside the gene matches. CDR3 DNA: TGTGCCATGCAGGGACAGCCGTACGATGAGCAGTACTTC. Its protein product is CAMQGQPYDEQYF.

The chain uses TRBV10-3 and TRBJ2-7; D may be TRBD1 (6 bases). Trimming pared 2 bases from V and 7 bases from J, leaving 18 bases between. Germline CDR1 and CDR2: ENHRY and SYGVKD. The length of the CDR3 is 15 residues. DNA for the CDR3: TGTGCCATCAGTGAGGTAGCAGGGGCCACAGAGGAGCAGTACTTC. It specifies CAISEVAGATEEQYF.

V and J are TRBV5-1 and TRBJ1-1, with a tentative D call TRBD1 (5 bases). Trimming stripped 0 bases from V and 8 bases from J, with 11 bases between. This CDR3 contains 13 residues. From germline, CDR1 is SGHRS and CDR2 YFSETQ. Here the CDR3 DNA reads TGCGCCAGCAGCTTGGGTGGGGGAATGGAAGCTTTCTTT. Translated, it gives CASSLGGGMEAFF.

This sequence joins TRBV9 and TRBJ2-2, with D perhaps TRBD2 (5 bases). Trimming shortened V by 1 base and J by 2 bases, and 6 bases separated the two germline ends. This CDR3 is built from 14 residues. Germline assignment: CDR1 SGDLS and CDR2 YYNGEE. CDR3 amino acids: CASSVRLNTGELFF. The CDR3 region has the DNA TGTGCCAGCAGCGTAAGACTAAACACCGGGGAGCTGTTTTTT.

V is TRBV10-3 and J is TRBJ2-1; 7 nucleotides align to TRBD1. Germline V gives CDR1 ENHRY, CDR2 SYGVKD. The ends lost 8 bases at V and 6 bases at J; junction bases unmatched: 10. The CDR3 has 14 residues. The CDR3, as DNA: TGTGCCATCCAAGAAGACAGGGCCGGCAATGAGCAGTTCTTC. Translated: CAIQEDRAGNEQFF.